Described below is a single T cell receptor (beta chain) sequence and its context. This sample is drawn from a study of blood T cell repertoires in COVID-19. Whole-study context: Collection of acute and convalescent COVID-19 samples took place in the United States, Italy and Spain. The analysed material was cDNA or gDNA that came from T cells, B-cell-depleted T cells, or PBMCs.

Study processing details: It was from reference gene primer amplification that nucleated cell counts were estimated. TCRdb's table, derived via immunoSEQ multiplex PCR, lists solely in-frame clones and lacks some. D and trimming come from the DNA, and the V and J calls and clone size come from that table. The table lists about 110,000 clones, over 60% of them singletons. CDR1 and CDR2 from the germline V gene are SGHAT and FQNNGV. V dropped 5 bases and J dropped 6 bases, with 11 bases sitting between them. This CDR3 region has 12 residues. Input material: peripheral blood. V usage is TRBV11-2 and J usage is TRBJ2-7; D unresolved. This sequence originates from a human donor in a cohort sampled during active or convalescent COVID-19. The CDR3 nucleotides read TGTGCCAGCAGCAAATCTAACGTCGAGCAGTACTTC. Its protein is CASSKSNVEQYF.